This paragraph reports one T cell receptor (beta chain). The antigen is not known. The CDR3 runs 15 residues. Germline lookup yields CDR1 LGHNT and CDR2 FRNRAP. The repertoire was sequenced with immunoSEQ multiplex PCR; TCRdb's copy has only in-frame clones and lacks some. The data contain 2,000 to 2,500 clones, approximately 35% of them singletons. Treatment denoted: randomized to nivolumab then ipilimumab (arm A) or the reverse (arm B). The data derive from a study of sequential checkpoint blockade in melanoma. In the study overall: TCRbeta immunosequencing was performed on DNA from 75 to 95 pretreatment melanoma tumor samples. Study-wide results and limits: PD-L1 staining and CD8+ counts, not mutational load, tracked tumor T-cell clonality. Clinical benefit was about 30 times likelier when tumor T-cell fraction and clonality increased.

This sequence was found in a human donor with melanoma. The chain carries TRBV12-5 and TRBJ2-1, with 10 positions matching TRBD1. The sample consisted of tumor tissue (inferred from file names), taken from a patient given nivolumab and ipilimumab in sequence. The CDR3 DNA is TGTGCCAGCAAACCGGGACAGGGGAGGTACAATGAGCAGTTCTTC. Translation gives CASKPGQGRYNEQFF.